The table lists the clone carrying this T cell receptor (beta chain) with a count of one. The antigen remains unidentified. V lost 4 bases, J lost 1 base, and 16 bases lay in between. Per germline, CDR1 LGHDT and CDR2 YNNKEL (reference sequence). The CDR3 has 16 residues. This sample is drawn from a study of T cell responses to AZD1222 COVID-19 vaccine. Study conclusions and caveats: Repertoire sampling was restricted to post-peak T cell response timepoints. Nearly half of spike-specific TCRs reportedly go after variant regions that carry no mutations. Mapped onto spike, vaccine-associated CD4 TCRs spanned it and were dominant at 160-218 and 743-854.

TCRdb keeps only in-frame clones here, not all; method: immunoSEQ multiplex PCR. The data hold roughly 130,000 clones, with around 90% observed a single time. This chain connects TRBV3-1 (or the pseudogene TRBV3-2) to TRBJ1-2, with a possible D match to TRBD1 (5 bases). This sequence was found in an adult in good health. Sequencing used peripheral blood, obtained on day 0 of AZD1222 vaccination. DNA of the CDR3: TGTGCCAGCAGCCCACCTTGGGGACGCAGTAACTATGGCTACACCTTC. It codes for CASSPPWGRSNYGYTF.